The 22 T cell receptor beta chains below come from one sample, sequenced in a study of T-cell memory formation after mild COVID-19. One entry per CDR3 protein results from TCRdb running MiXCR on the 5' RACE reads. The data hold more than 150,000 distinct CDR3 sequences, with 18% observed a single time. Material: PBMCs or a T cell subset sorted from them (not recorded which). These receptors came from a man in his late teens or twenties who had mild COVID-19 (a few samples of this study predate the infection). Cell type and time point are not known.

This chain connects TRBV7-3 to TRBJ2-5; D possibly corresponds to TRBD1 (6 bases). Germline-derived CDR1 and CDR2 are SGHTA and FQGTGA. The CDR3 contains 14 residues. Deletions cut 5 bases from V and 5 bases from J, with 15 bases between. CDR3 sequence (DNA): TGTGCCAGCAGCCCGCAAGGGGGACCGGAGACCCAGTACTTC. It specifies CASSPQGGPETQYF.

This clonotype was observed many times. V usage is TRBV7-2 and J usage is TRBJ2-5, with unresolved D. This CDR3 has 13 amino acids. Between the trimmed V and J ends, which lost 6 bases and 1 base, there was a span of 9 bases. Germline CDR1 reads SGHTA; CDR2 reads FQGNSA. CDR3 in amino acids: CASSFRGQETQYF. CDR3 in DNA: TGTGCCAGCAGTTTTCGTGGCCAAGAGACCCAGTACTTC.

The chain employs TRBV15 and TRBJ2-2; 9 positions agree with TRBD1. The CDR3 covers 17 residues. The ends lost 3 bases at V and 5 bases at J; junction bases unmatched: 10. Germline assignment: CDR1 LNHNV and CDR2 YYDKDF (reference sequence). CDR3 nucleotide sequence: TGTGCCACCAGCAGCTTAGGACAGGGGAGAATAACCGGGGAGCTGTTTTTT. This translates into CATSSLGQGRITGELFF.

This clonotype was counted between two and nine times. The rearrangement links TRBV2 to TRBJ1-1; 7 bases match TRBD1. The CDR3 is 17 amino acids. V lost 4 bases, J lost 1 base, and 12 bases stayed unmatched. Germline V gene lookup returns CDR1 SNHLY and CDR2 FYNNEI. CDR3 loop: CASSGEPQGRQNTEAFF. CDR3 in DNA: TGTGCCAGCAGTGGAGAACCACAGGGGCGCCAGAACACTGAAGCTTTCTTT.

The rearrangement links TRBV7-2 to TRBJ2-5; possibly TRBD1 for D (6 bases). V was trimmed by 7 bases and J by 5 bases, leaving 14 bases between them. Germline CDR1 and CDR2: SGHTA and FQGNSA. The CDR3 runs 13 residues. The CDR3: CASKRGSWETQYF. DNA for the CDR3: TGTGCCAGCAAAAGGGGGTCGTGGGAGACCCAGTACTTC.

The chain joins TRBV7-9 to TRBJ2-5; 9 bases align to TRBD2. CDR1 is SEHNR and CDR2 is FQNEAQ in the germline V gene (reference sequence). The CDR3 runs 15 residues. Trimming at V came to 3 bases and at J to 4 bases, leaving 6 bases not matched to a gene. The CDR3 protein is CASSFGTSLRETQYF. CDR3 bases: TGTGCCAGCAGCTTCGGGACTAGCTTGAGAGAGACCCAGTACTTC.

The table lists this clonotype with a few counts. The chain employs TRBV20-1 and TRBJ2-7; 7 bases agree with TRBD2. After removal of 5 bases from V and 6 bases from J, the junction contained 10 bases not matched to a gene. Germline V lookup: CDR1 DFQATT, CDR2 SNEGSKA (reference sequence). The CDR3 is 13 residues long. The CDR3 nucleotides are TGCAGTGCTTCAAGAACCGGGGGGTTCGAGCAGTACGTC. This codes for CSASRTGGFEQYV.

For the CDR3, the DNA is TGTGCCAGCAGCCTGTTCTCCTTGGCTGGCTACACCTTC. Protein product: CASSLFSLAGYTF. The genes are TRBV3-1 and TRBJ1-2; no firm D call. V was pared by 4 bases and J by 7 bases, with 13 bases between. Germline loops: CDR1 LGHDT, CDR2 YNNKEL (reference sequence). The CDR3 is made up of 13 amino acids.

This clonotype was detected a few times. The J gene is TRBJ2-5, the V gene TRBV7-2, with 9 bases aligning to TRBD2. V dropped 8 bases and J dropped 5; count of bases not matched to a gene: 9. Looked up from germline, CDR1 is SGHTA and CDR2 is FQGNSA. The CDR3 spans 14 residues. CDR3 bases: TGTGCCAGCGGTGAAGCGGGGGGCAGGGAGACCCAGTACTTC. Translating it yields CASGEAGGRETQYF.

This chain uses TRBV3-1 with TRBJ2-2, with D unresolved. The CDR3 spans 13 residues. The germline V and J ends were trimmed by 2 bases and 7 bases, with 8 bases remaining between them. Germline V gene sequence: CDR1 LGHDT, CDR2 YNNKEL (reference sequence). The CDR3 bases are TGTGCCAGCAGCCAATTCGCTCGCGGGGAGCTGTTTTTT. The encoded protein is CASSQFARGELFF.

This clonotype has a handful of counts. The rearrangement joins TRBV29-1 to TRBJ2-5, with a tentative D call TRBD1 (5 bases). The V and J ends lost 4 bases and 5 bases respectively, with 11 bases between them. Germline CDR1 SQVTM, CDR2 ANQGSEA. The CDR3 is 12 amino acids. In DNA form, the CDR3 reads TGCAGCGTTGTTTCTGCAGGGGAGACCCAGTACTTC. This gives the protein CSVVSAGETQYF. The whole variable domain, remainder taken from reference TRBV29-1 and TRBJ2-5, is SAVISQKPSRDICQRGTSLTIQCQVDSQVTMMFWYRQQPGQSLTLIATANQGSEATYESGFVIDKFPISRPNLTFSTLTVSNMSPEDSSIYLCSVVSAGETQYFGPGTRLLVL.

The chain carries TRBV6-5 and TRBJ2-7, with a weak D call TRBD1 (6 bases). The germline CDR1 and CDR2 sequences are MNHEY and SVGAGI. Trimming removed 2 bases from V and 3 bases from J, with 11 bases in between. The CDR3 totals 14 residues. CDR3: CASSYQGTGYEQYF. The CDR3 bases are TGTGCCAGCAGTTACCAGGGGACGGGCTACGAGCAGTACTTC.

The V gene is TRBV21-1, the J gene TRBJ2-7. TRBV21-1 is noted as a pseudogene. CDR3 length: 14 residues. This CDR3 is CASSKDPKSYEQYF. CDR3 DNA: TGTGCCAGCAGCAAAGATCCAAAATCCTACGAGCAGTACTTC.

This clonotype has ten or more counts. V and J are TRBV7-3 and TRBJ1-1; D may be TRBD1 (5 bases). The CDR3 length is 14 residues. Germline V gene sequence: CDR1 SGHTA, CDR2 FQGTGA. Trimming stripped 3 bases from V and 2 bases from J, with 10 bases between. The CDR3 DNA reads TGTGCCAGCAGCTTGGGGGTATCCAACACTGAAGCTTTCTTT. Translating it yields CASSLGVSNTEAFF.

The sample holds a few counts of this clonotype. The gene calls are TRBV5-4 and TRBJ2-2; TRBD1 agrees at 9 bases. CDR1 SGHNT and CDR2 YYREEE come from the germline V gene (reference sequence). With V trimmed by 5 bases and J by 4 bases, 6 bases remained unmatched. This CDR3 contains 15 residues. CDR3: CASSSDRGGTGELFF. CDR3 nucleotide sequence: TGTGCCAGCAGTTCGGACAGGGGTGGCACCGGGGAGCTGTTTTTT.

The chain employs TRBV7-9 and TRBJ1-2; 8 positions match TRBD1. The CDR3 spans 15 residues. Germline lookup yields CDR1 SEHNR and CDR2 FQNEAQ (reference sequence). The V segment lost 4 bases and the J segment 8 bases; nucleotides outside the gene matches: 12. CDR3 DNA sequence: TGTGCCAGCAGCTCCGACCAGACAGGGGTCCGAGGCTACACCTTC. Amino acids: CASSSDQTGVRGYTF.

The chain uses TRBV25-1 and TRBJ2-5; TRBD1 matches 8 bases. Germline values: CDR1 MGHDK, CDR2 SYGVNS. Trimming at V came to 6 bases and at J to 5 bases, leaving 11 bases not matched to a gene. The CDR3 contains 15 residues. CDR3 nucleotides: TGTGCCAGCAGCGAAAGACAGGGGCCCTGGGAGACCCAGTACTTC. It encodes CASSERQGPWETQYF.

This clonotype has more than one count but fewer than ten. The chain's CDR3 is CASSYQTGGWADTQYF. The CDR3 nucleotides are TGTGCCAGCAGCTACCAGACAGGGGGTTGGGCAGATACGCAGTATTTT. The chain combines TRBV7-3 with TRBJ2-3; 9 bases map to TRBD1. There are 16 residues in the CDR3. Germline V gene data show CDR1 as SGHTA and CDR2 as FQGTGA. Unmatched junction bases numbered 9, after V lost 4 bases and J lost 4 bases. Filled out from reference TRBV7-3 and TRBJ2-3, the complete variable domain reads GAGVSQTPSNKVTEKGKYVELRCDPISGHTALYWYRQSLGQGPEFLIYFQGTGAADDSGLPNDRFFAVRPEGSVSTLKIQRTERGDSAVYLCASSYQTGGWADTQYFGPGTRLTVL.

The sample holds a few counts of this clonotype. The chain is built from TRBV7-2 and TRBJ2-5, with D perhaps matching TRBD1 (5 bases). Per the germline V gene, CDR1 is SGHTA and CDR2 is FQGNSA. Trimming took 5 bases from V and 4 from J, leaving 11 bases between them. This CDR3 comprises 13 residues. In DNA form, the CDR3 reads TGTGCCAGCAGCCCAGGGTTATCAGAGACCCAGTACTTC. It specifies CASSPGLSETQYF.

This clonotype has more than one count but fewer than ten. The V gene is TRBV5-1, the J gene TRBJ2-5; D may be TRBD1 (6 bases). Germline V lookup: CDR1 SGHRS, CDR2 YFSETQ. The CDR3 loop spans 14 amino acids. Trimming removed 8 bases at V and 5 bases at J, with 19 bases between. The CDR3 nucleotides are TGCGCCAGTAATTCGGGGACACCCCGGGAGACCCAGTACTTC. Protein: CASNSGTPRETQYF. The whole variable domain, filled in from reference TRBV5-1 and TRBJ2-5, reads KAGVTQTPRYLIKTRGQQVTLSCSPISGHRSVSWYQQTPGQGLQFLFEYFSETQRNKGNFPGRFSGRQFSNSRSEMNVSTLELGDSALYLCASNSGTPRETQYFGPGTRLLVL.

The chain employs TRBV20-1 and TRBJ2-7, with 8 bases aligning to TRBD2. CDR3 length equals 15 residues. CDR1 is DFQATT and CDR2 is SNEGSKA in the germline V gene (reference sequence). Trimming at V came to 0 bases and at J to 1 base, leaving 5 bases not matched to a gene. The CDR3: CSARDPSGGSYEQYF. CDR3 coding DNA: TGCAGTGCTAGAGATCCCAGCGGGGGTTCCTACGAGCAGTACTTC.

The rearrangement links TRBV10-3 to TRBJ1-4, with TRBD1 matching 10 bases. The length of the CDR3 is 14 residues. The germline gives CDR1 ENHRY, CDR2 SYGVKD. V was pared by 5 bases and J by 5 bases, with 2 bases of the junction left unmatched. CDR3 loop: CAISLDRGNEKLFF. DNA of the CDR3: TGTGCCATCAGTCTGGACAGGGGGAATGAAAAACTGTTTTTT.